A single TCR beta chain is shown here with its context. This CDR3 contains 16 residues. Trimming shortened V by 3 bases and J by 3 bases, and 15 bases separated the two germline ends. Germline CDR1 reads MDHEN; CDR2 reads SYDVKM. This record belongs to a study of blood T cell repertoires in COVID-19. Study context: T cells, B-cell-depleted T cells, or PBMCs supplied cDNA or gDNA.

Profiled with immunoSEQ multiplex PCR; TCRdb holds only in-frame clones, not every one. The sample has about 150,000 clones; roughly four fifths are singletons. The source material was peripheral blood. The chain couples TRBV28 to TRBJ1-5; a possible D gene is TRBD1 (6 bases). The sequence derives from a woman between 55 and 75 years old with acute or convalescent COVID-19. CDR3 protein: CASSLGAVSSNQPQHF. CDR3 coding DNA: TGTGCCAGCAGTTTGGGGGCAGTCAGTTCCAATCAGCCCCAGCATTTT. Full variable domain (missing parts from reference TRBV28 and TRBJ1-5): DVKVTQSSRYLVKRTGEKVFLECVQDMDHENMFWYRQDPGLGLRLIYFSYDVKMKEKGDIPEGYSVSREKKERFSLILESASTNQTSMYLCASSLGAVSSNQPQHFGDGTRLSIL.